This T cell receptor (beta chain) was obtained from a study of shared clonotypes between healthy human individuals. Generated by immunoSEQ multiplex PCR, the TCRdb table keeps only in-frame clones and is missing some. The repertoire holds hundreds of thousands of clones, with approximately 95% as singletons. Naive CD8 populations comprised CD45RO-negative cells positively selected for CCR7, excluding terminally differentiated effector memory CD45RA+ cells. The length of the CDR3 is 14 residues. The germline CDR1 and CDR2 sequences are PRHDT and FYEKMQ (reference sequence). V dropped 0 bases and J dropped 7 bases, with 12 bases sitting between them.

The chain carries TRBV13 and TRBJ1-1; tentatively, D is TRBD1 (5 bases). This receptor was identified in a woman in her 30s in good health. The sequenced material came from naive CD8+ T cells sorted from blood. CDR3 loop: CASSLGGTPYEAFF. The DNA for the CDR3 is TGTGCCAGCAGCTTAGGGGGGACTCCTTATGAAGCTTTCTTT.